This T cell receptor (beta chain) was captured by sequencing in a study of tumor-infiltrating lymphocytes in primary liver carcinoma. Overall study context: Lesions, classed as T1-T3 N0M0, spanned about 4.2 to 10 cm across.

J lost 1 base, V lost 3 bases, and 6 bases had no gene match. CDR1 SGHAT and CDR2 FQNNGV come from the germline V gene. The CDR3 totals 17 residues. There are a few counts of this clonotype. Its antigen is not identified. A much larger clone sits a single nucleotide away, making a read error possible. Starting from roughly 0.5 ug of total RNA, TCR beta cDNA was produced with a primer in the constant region. Sequencing libraries for TCR beta derived from three nested multiplex PCR rounds that used slightly modified ARM-PCR. Amplification in the first two PCR rounds was performed using TRBV1-TRBV30 forward primers and a C-beta reverse primer for roughly 9 cycles each. TCRdb fed the multiplex PCR reads into MiXCR, producing one record per CDR3 protein. The sample consists of around 170,000 distinct CDR3 sequences, 50% to 75% of them appearing once. Unsorted whole blood served as the source of blood RNA, and germline DNA was extracted as well.

Broader study findings: Left bulk and unsorted, the samples did not allow CD4+ and CD8+ repertoires to be compared.

This clonotype was sampled from a man aged 40-50 years with primary liver carcinoma and hepatitis B virus infection. The J gene is TRBJ2-2, the V gene TRBV11-2, with 9 bases lining up with TRBD2. Sequences were obtained from peripheral blood. CDR3 region: CASSLFGTSLNTGELFF. The CDR3 DNA reads TGTGCCAGCAGCTTGTTCGGGACTAGCCTGAACACCGGGGAGCTGTTTTTT.